Listed here are 27 T cell receptor beta chains from one sample, sequenced in a study of breast tumors, draining lymph nodes, adjacent tissues (dated by TCRdb to about 2016). To prepare the library, multiplex PCR was applied. The instrument given in TCRdb is Illumina HiSeq 2000. TCRdb trimmed public reads at Q25 via fastp, called clones via MiXCR and kept in-frame beta chains. Every distinct CDR3 protein forms one entry, paired with its most common genes and DNA. Across this sample there are 180,000 or so distinct CDR3 sequences, with 33% seen only once. The leading ten clones occupy about 3.8% of the sample. Lymph node samples came from the axillary draining lymph nodes of breast cancer patients. Specimen: axillary lymph node tissue. Source of these receptors: a female donor with breast cancer. Some clones in this sample may be carry-over from other donors' samples.

The sample holds many counts of this clonotype. The rearrangement uses TRBV20-1 and TRBJ1-5; 9 nucleotides line up with TRBD1. Germline loops: CDR1 DFQATT, CDR2 SNEGSKA (reference sequence). With V trimmed by 5 bases and J by 7 bases, 9 bases remained unmatched. The CDR3 loop spans 14 amino acids. The CDR3 loop is CSAGGDREGQPQHF. The CDR3 coding sequence is TGCAGTGCTGGCGGGGACAGGGAAGGGCAGCCCCAGCATTTT.

On this clonotype: A read error may be the cause here, since a much bigger clone is one base away. The chain couples TRBV11-2 to TRBJ2-7; D not resolved. Looked up from germline, CDR1 is SGHAT and CDR2 is FQNNGV. The V gene lost 5 bases and the J gene lost 1 base, with 12 bases spanning the gap. This CDR3 is 14 amino acids long. This CDR3 reads CASSHPETSYEQYF. Here the CDR3 DNA reads TGTGCCAGCAGCCATCCCGAGACATCCTACGAGCAGTACTTC.

This clonotype was recorded at least ten times. The chain carries TRBV24-1 and TRBJ2-1; D gene uncertain. Germline CDR1 KGHDR, CDR2 SFDVKD. The V gene lost 5 bases and the J gene lost 9 bases, with 13 bases spanning the gap. The CDR3 contains 13 residues. The chain's CDR3 is CATSAHPHSEQFF. CDR3 DNA: TGTGCCACCAGTGCTCACCCGCACAGTGAGCAGTTCTTC.

At least ten counts were recorded for this clonotype. The V gene is TRBV20-1, the J gene TRBJ2-5, with D perhaps matching TRBD1 (5 bases). V lost 5 bases, J lost 1 base, and 17 bases lay in between. The CDR3 totals 15 residues. Germline CDR1 and CDR2: DFQATT and SNEGSKA (reference sequence). CDR3 in DNA: TGCAGTGCTGAGTGGAGCAGGGAACCCCAAGAGACCCAGTACTTC. Residues: CSAEWSREPQETQYF.

This chain uses TRBV6-5 with TRBJ1-1; the D gene is possibly TRBD1 (5 bases). The germline V gene encodes CDR1 MNHEY and CDR2 SVGAGI. The ends were cut back, 2 bases at V and 5 bases at J, with 12 bases in the middle. This CDR3 has 14 amino acids. The CDR3 here is CASSYAGRGTEAFF. CDR3 nucleotides: TGTGCCAGCAGTTACGCAGGGCGAGGGACTGAAGCTTTCTTT.

The chain employs TRBV7-3 and TRBJ1-1; D uncertain. Trimming took off 6 bases at V and 7 bases at J, with 15 bases between the two ends. Germline V lookup: CDR1 SGHTA, CDR2 FQGTGA. There are 13 residues in the CDR3. This CDR3 is CASSPWEGGEAFF. The CDR3 nucleotides are TGTGCCAGCAGTCCCTGGGAGGGTGGTGAAGCTTTCTTT.

The sample holds many counts of this clonotype. This chain uses TRBV19 with TRBJ1-4; the match to TRBD1 covers 9 bases. The V and J ends lost 5 bases and 7 bases, in that order; junction bases with no gene match: 5. The CDR3 consists of 14 residues. The germline gives CDR1 LNHDA, CDR2 SQIVND (reference sequence). The CDR3 protein is CASSQQGASEKLFF. The CDR3, as DNA: TGTGCCAGTAGTCAACAGGGGGCAAGTGAAAAACTGTTTTTT. The whole variable domain, filled in from reference TRBV19 and TRBJ1-4, reads DGGITQSPKYLFRKEGQNVTLSCEQNLNHDAMYWYRQDPGQGLRLIYYSQIVNDFQKGDIAEGYSVSREKKESFPLTVTSAQKNPTAFYLCASSQQGASEKLFFGSGTQLSVL.

This clonotype has a handful of counts. A clone one base away is much larger, so this may be a read error. The chain joins TRBV9 to TRBJ2-5, with D possibly being TRBD1 or TRBD2 (5 bases each). CDR3 length: 14 residues. Looked up from germline, CDR1 is SGDLS and CDR2 is YYNGEE. Here the CDR3 reads CASSVAGLEETQSF. The CDR3 bases are TGTGCCAGCAGCGTAGCAGGGTTGGAGGAGACCCAGTCCTTC.

This clonotype has at least ten counts. This sequence joins TRBV9 and TRBJ2-3, with D perhaps TRBD1 or TRBD2 (7 bases each). CDR3 length: 15 residues. Trimming left V 0 bases short and J 5 bases short, with 13 bases between. From germline, CDR1 is SGDLS and CDR2 YYNGEE. CDR3 DNA sequence: TGTGCCAGCAGCGTAGAGGGCAGGGGGGGAGATACGCAGTATTTT. It translates to CASSVEGRGGDTQYF.

In its sample, this clonotype was seen a few times. The CDR3 region is CASSSSRGISYEQYF. The CDR3 DNA sequence: TGTGCCAGCAGTAGCAGCAGGGGTATCTCCTACGAGCAGTACTTC. V usage is TRBV28 and J usage is TRBJ2-7; a possible D gene is TRBD1 (6 bases). V lost 5 bases and J lost 0, with 14 bases in between. The CDR3 spans 15 residues. CDR1 is MDHEN and CDR2 is SYDVKM in the germline V gene.

Remarks on this clonotype: With a much larger clone just one base away, this may be a read error. The chain links TRBV6-1 to TRBJ2-7; TRBD1 matches at 8 bases. The CDR3 contains 15 residues. Trimming at V came to 7 bases and at J to 4 bases, leaving 12 bases not matched to a gene. Germline V gene data show CDR1 as MNHNS and CDR2 as SASEGT. CDR3 DNA sequence: TGTGCCAGCACCCTCGACAGGGGTCGCGGGTACGAGCAGTACTTC. Its protein product is CASTLDRGRGYEQYF.

On this clonotype: Being one base from a much bigger clone, this may be a read error. The rearrangement uses TRBV6-1 and TRBJ2-6; no reliable D call. Trimming cost V 5 bases and J 1 base, with 12 bases left between them. The V gene's germline CDR1 is MNHNS and CDR2 SASEGT. The CDR3 spans 16 residues. The CDR3 region has the DNA TGTGCCAGCAGTCTCTACAGTCTTTCTGGGGCCAACGTCCTGACTTTC. It encodes CASSLYSLSGANVLTF.

The chain combines TRBV20-1 with TRBJ2-3, with D unresolved. Germline CDR1 is DFQATT and CDR2 is SNEGSKA (reference sequence). This CDR3 has 15 amino acids. With 0 bases removed from V and 11 bases from J, the gap between germline ends came to 21 bases. The CDR3 reads CSARDRFGKYNEQYF. The CDR3 region has the DNA TGCAGTGCTAGAGATCGTTTCGGCAAATACAATGAGCAGTATTTT.

This clonotype appeared many times. This sequence joins TRBV19 and TRBJ2-2; TRBD1 is a possible D gene (8 bases). CDR1 LNHDA and CDR2 SQIVND come from the germline V gene (reference sequence). The CDR3 covers 16 residues. V dropped 6 bases and J dropped 4 bases, with 18 bases sitting between them. The CDR3, as DNA: TGTGCCAGTAGAAGGATCACAGGGGGGGGCACCGGGGAGCTGTTTTTT. It encodes CASRRITGGGTGELFF.

In this sample, this clonotype turned up many times. V gene TRBV11-2 combines with J gene TRBJ2-3; D possibly corresponds to TRBD2 (5 bases). Trimming took off 5 bases at V and 2 bases at J, with 14 bases between the two ends. Germline CDR1 and CDR2: SGHAT and FQNNGV. The CDR3 runs to 15 residues. CDR3 bases: TGTGCCAGCAGCACCCGACTACTCGACACAGATACGCAGTATTTT. Its protein is CASSTRLLDTDTQYF. Combining the CDR3 with reference TRBV11-2 and TRBJ2-3 gives the whole variable domain EAGVAQSPRYKIIEKRQSVAFWCNPISGHATLYWYQQILGQGPKLLIQFQNNGVVDDSQLPKDRFSAERLKGVDSTLKIQPAKLEDSAVYLCASSTRLLDTDTQYFGPGTRLTVL.

Worth noting for this clonotype: A read error may account for a junction end that differs from germline. The rearrangement uses TRBV10-3 and TRBJ1-2; 7 bases map to TRBD1. The CDR3 extends over 12 amino acids. Germline CDR1 ENHRY, CDR2 SYGVKD. The CDR3 reads CAISLQGRGCTF. Written as DNA, the CDR3 is TGTGCCATCAGTCTACAGGGGCGCGGCTGCACCTTC.

This clonotype was observed many times. V gene TRBV5-1 combines with J gene TRBJ2-7; 9 bases are shared with TRBD1. Germline CDR1 reads SGHRS; CDR2 reads YFSETQ. V was pared by 3 bases and J by 5 bases, with 6 bases of the junction left unmatched. CDR3 length: 14 residues. CDR3 in amino acids: CASSSQGAGNEQYF. The CDR3, as DNA: TGCGCCAGCAGCTCACAGGGGGCAGGTAACGAGCAGTACTTC.

Ten or more counts support this clonotype. CDR3 in amino acids: CASSLGGFSSPEKLFF. The CDR3 DNA reads TGTGCCAGCAGCTTGGGTGGCTTTTCCAGCCCTGAAAAACTGTTTTTT. This chain uses TRBV5-5 with TRBJ1-4; D not certain. The V gene's germline CDR1 is SGHKS and CDR2 YYEKEE (reference sequence). V was cut by 0 bases and J by 7 bases, with 16 bases left in between. The length of the CDR3 is 16 residues.

The chain recombines TRBV7-3 with TRBJ2-2, with D possibly TRBD2 on 6 matching bases. Trimming pared 4 bases from V and 8 bases from J, leaving 8 bases between. The CDR3 covers 12 residues. The germline gives CDR1 SGHTA, CDR2 FQGTGA. CDR3 protein: CASSSGEGELFF. As DNA, the CDR3 is TGTGCCAGCAGCTCGGGGGAGGGGGAGCTGTTTTTT. Drawing the rest from reference TRBV7-3 and TRBJ2-2, the complete variable domain is GAGVSQTPSNKVTEKGKYVELRCDPISGHTALYWYRQSLGQGPEFLIYFQGTGAADDSGLPNDRFFAVRPEGSVSTLKIQRTERGDSAVYLCASSSGEGELFFGEGSRLTVL.

This clonotype was seen many times. A much larger clone lies a single base off, so this may be a read error. The chain uses TRBV10-1 and TRBJ2-7; no clear D. This CDR3 region has 14 residues. Per the germline V gene, CDR1 is WNHNN and CDR2 is SYGVQD (reference sequence). CDR3 protein: CASSEVGPPYKQYF. The CDR3 DNA reads as TGCGCCAGCAGTGAGGTCGGGCCTCCCTACAAGCAGTACTTC.

This clonotype was seen many times. The rearrangement joins TRBV27 to TRBJ2-1, with TRBD2 identical over 7 bases. The CDR3 extends over 15 amino acids. Germline CDR1 MNHEY, CDR2 SMNVEV (reference sequence). The trim removed 6 bases at V and 4 bases at J, leaving 9 bases unmatched. CDR3 nucleotides: TGTGCCAGCAGACCGAGTCGGGAGGAGTACAATGAGCAGTTCTTC. This encodes CASRPSREEYNEQFF.

As for this clonotype: A much larger clone lies a single base off, so this may be a read error. J is TRBJ2-1 and V is TRBV9; maybe TRBD2 (6 bases). This CDR3 is 16 amino acids long. Germline V gene lookup returns CDR1 SGDLS and CDR2 YYNGEE. The chain's CDR3 is CASTRRDGGTYNAQFF. The CDR3, as DNA: TGTGCCAGCACCCGTAGAGACGGAGGGACCTACAATGCGCAGTTCTTC. Full variable domain (outside the CDR3, taken from reference TRBV9 and TRBJ2-1): DSGVTQTPKHLITATGQRVTLRCSPRSGDLSVYWYQQSLDQGLQFLIQYYNGEERAKGNILERFSAQQFPDLHSELNLSSLELGDSALYFCASTRRDGGTYNAQFFGPGTRLTVL.

The rearrangement uses TRBV13 and TRBJ1-5; the D gene is possibly TRBD1 (5 bases). The V gene lost 5 bases and the J gene lost 2 bases, with 19 bases spanning the gap. This CDR3 comprises 17 residues. The germline gives CDR1 PRHDT, CDR2 FYEKMQ (reference sequence). The CDR3 nucleotides read TGTGCCAGCAGCACGGGGGTACACACGGGGGGCAATCAGCCCCAGCATTTT. Translating it yields CASSTGVHTGGNQPQHF.

Worth noting for this clonotype: The junction departs from germline at one end; a sequencing error may be responsible. This chain links TRBV6-5 with TRBJ2-6; 10 bases match TRBD2. The CDR3 sequence is 17 residues long. Germline values: CDR1 MNHEY, CDR2 SVGAGI. CDR3 in DNA: TGCGCCGGCAGTTCGAGCGGGGGGGCGCCCGGGGCCAACGTCCTGACTTTC. Residues: CAGSSSGGAPGANVLTF.

This clonotype was detected ten times or more. This chain links TRBV4-1 with TRBJ2-7; 11 bases are a match to TRBD2. CDR3 length equals 16 residues. The J segment lost 6 bases and the V segment lost 4 bases, leaving 11 bases of the junction unmatched. Germline CDR1 and CDR2: MGHRA and YSYEKL. The CDR3, as DNA: TGCGCCAGCAGCCTGGGTGGCCTAGCGGGAGGCCGCGAGCAGTACTTC. It is translated as CASSLGGLAGGREQYF.

This sequence joins TRBV19 and TRBJ2-3; 9 bases are a match to TRBD2. V lost 3 bases to trimming and J lost 5 bases; unmatched junction nucleotides: 9. Germline V gives CDR1 LNHDA, CDR2 SQIVND (reference sequence). The CDR3 length is 16 residues. CDR3 in amino acids: CASSISVAGGGDTQYF. The CDR3 coding sequence is TGTGCCAGTAGTATCTCAGTCGCGGGAGGGGGAGATACGCAGTATTTT.

This clonotype was seen a single time. This chain uses TRBV25-1 with TRBJ1-6; D is possibly TRBD1 (6 bases). V lost 6 bases to trimming and J lost 3 bases, with 21 bases between them. CDR3 length: 18 amino acids. CDR1 MGHDK and CDR2 SYGVNS come from the germline V gene. CDR3 DNA: TGTGCCAGCAGCCCGCGGACAGTGACTTGTGTCTATAATTCACCCCTCCACTTT. It translates to CASSPRTVTCVYNSPLHF.